The clone carrying this T cell receptor (beta chain) showed up just a few times. Its antigen is undetermined. The data were taken from a study of T cell responses to AZD1222 COVID-19 vaccine. General study points: Baseline seropositivity occurred in only a handful of AZD1222 recipients.

Profiling relied on immunoSEQ multiplex PCR, and the TCRdb table lists in-frame clones only, not all of them. Of fewer than 150,000 clones in the sample, 86% are singletons; the top ten hold 17%. The CDR3 covers 14 residues. V lost 6 bases to trimming and J lost 3 bases, with 15 bases between them. Germline V gene data show CDR1 as MNHEY and CDR2 as SVGAGI. The genes are TRBV6-5 and TRBJ2-7; no reliable D call. Sequences were derived from peripheral blood, sampled 28 days after the second AZD1222 dose. This receptor was obtained from an adult who received the AZD1222 COVID-19 vaccine. CDR3 DNA: TGTGCCAGCAGCCGGACCGGCCCCCACTACGAGCAGTACTTC. Its protein product is CASSRTGPHYEQYF.